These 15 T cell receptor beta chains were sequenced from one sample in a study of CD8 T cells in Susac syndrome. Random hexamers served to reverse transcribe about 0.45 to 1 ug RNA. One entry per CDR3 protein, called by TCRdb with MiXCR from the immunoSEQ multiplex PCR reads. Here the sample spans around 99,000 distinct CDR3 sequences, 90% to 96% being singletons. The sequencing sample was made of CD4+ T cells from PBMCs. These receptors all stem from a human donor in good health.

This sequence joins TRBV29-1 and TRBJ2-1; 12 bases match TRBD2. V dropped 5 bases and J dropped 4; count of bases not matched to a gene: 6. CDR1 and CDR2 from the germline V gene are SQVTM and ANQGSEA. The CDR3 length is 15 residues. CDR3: CSVRTSGDLYNEQFF. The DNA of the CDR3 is TGCAGCGTTCGGACTAGCGGGGACTTATACAATGAGCAGTTCTTC.

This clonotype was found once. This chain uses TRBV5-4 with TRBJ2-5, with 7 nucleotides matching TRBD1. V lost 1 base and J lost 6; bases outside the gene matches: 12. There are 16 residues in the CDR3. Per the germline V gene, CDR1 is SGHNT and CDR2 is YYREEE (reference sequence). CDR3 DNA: TGTGCCAGCAGCTTGAGAGGGGGCAATCCCGAGAAGACCCAGTACTTC. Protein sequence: CASSLRGGNPEKTQYF.

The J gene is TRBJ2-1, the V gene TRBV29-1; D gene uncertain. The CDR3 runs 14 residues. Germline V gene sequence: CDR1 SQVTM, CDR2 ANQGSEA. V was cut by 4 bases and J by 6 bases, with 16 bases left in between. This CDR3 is CSVVGLVLGNEQFF. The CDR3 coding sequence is TGCAGCGTTGTAGGGCTAGTCCTGGGCAATGAGCAGTTCTTC.

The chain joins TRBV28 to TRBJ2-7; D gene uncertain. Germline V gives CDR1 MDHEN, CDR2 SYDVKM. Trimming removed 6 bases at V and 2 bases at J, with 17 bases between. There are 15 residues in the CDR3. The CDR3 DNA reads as TGTGCCAGCAGACGCATTTTAGGCCCCACCTACGAGCAGTACTTC. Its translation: CASRRILGPTYEQYF.

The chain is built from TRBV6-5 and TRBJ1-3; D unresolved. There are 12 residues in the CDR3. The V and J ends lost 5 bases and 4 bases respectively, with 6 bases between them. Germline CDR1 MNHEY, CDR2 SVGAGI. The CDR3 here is CASSMGGNTIYF. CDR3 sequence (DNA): TGTGCCAGCAGTATGGGGGGAAACACCATATATTTT.

CDR3 in amino acids: CSVTGHQETQYF. The CDR3 bases are TGCAGCGTTACGGGGCACCAAGAGACCCAGTACTTC. This chain joins TRBV29-1 and TRBJ2-5; D could derive from TRBD1 or TRBD2 (5 bases each). CDR3 length: 12 amino acids. Germline V gene lookup returns CDR1 SQVTM and CDR2 ANQGSEA. The V end lost 5 bases, the J end lost 0 bases, and 7 bases lay between the germline ends.

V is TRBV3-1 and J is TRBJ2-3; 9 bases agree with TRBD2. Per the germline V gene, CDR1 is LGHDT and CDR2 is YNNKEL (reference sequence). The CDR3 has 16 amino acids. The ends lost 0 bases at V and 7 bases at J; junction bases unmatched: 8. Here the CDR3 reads CASSQDQGLAVHTQYF. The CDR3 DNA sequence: TGTGCCAGCAGCCAAGATCAGGGACTAGCTGTTCATACGCAGTATTTT.

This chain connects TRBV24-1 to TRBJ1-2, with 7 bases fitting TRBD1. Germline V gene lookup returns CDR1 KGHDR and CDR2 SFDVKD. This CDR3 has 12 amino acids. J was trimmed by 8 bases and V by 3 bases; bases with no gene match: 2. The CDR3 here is CATSDQQGGYTF. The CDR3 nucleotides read TGTGCCACCAGTGATCAACAGGGGGGCTACACCTTC.

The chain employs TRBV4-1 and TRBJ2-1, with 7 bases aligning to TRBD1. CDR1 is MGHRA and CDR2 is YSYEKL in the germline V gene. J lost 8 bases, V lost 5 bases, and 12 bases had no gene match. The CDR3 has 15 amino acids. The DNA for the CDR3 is TGCGCCAGCAGCAACTACGAGACAGGGCCCGATGAGCAGTTCTTC. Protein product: CASSNYETGPDEQFF.

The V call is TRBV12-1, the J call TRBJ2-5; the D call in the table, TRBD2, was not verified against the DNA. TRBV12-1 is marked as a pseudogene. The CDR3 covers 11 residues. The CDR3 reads CAERGSETQYF. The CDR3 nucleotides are TGTGCGGAGCGGGGATCCGAGACCCAGTACTTC.

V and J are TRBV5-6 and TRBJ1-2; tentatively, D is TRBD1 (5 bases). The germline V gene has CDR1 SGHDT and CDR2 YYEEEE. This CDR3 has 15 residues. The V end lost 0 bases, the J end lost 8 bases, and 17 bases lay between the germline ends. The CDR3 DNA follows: TGTGCCAGCAGCTTGGCAGGGAGAGGTTTTGAGGGCTACACCTTC. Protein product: CASSLAGRGFEGYTF.

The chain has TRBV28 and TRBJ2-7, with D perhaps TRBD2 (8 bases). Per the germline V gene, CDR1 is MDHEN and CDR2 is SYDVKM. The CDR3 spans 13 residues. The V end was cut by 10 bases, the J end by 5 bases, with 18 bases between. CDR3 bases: TGTGCCACTCTAGGGGGCGGGAGGAACGAGCAGTACTTC. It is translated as CATLGGGRNEQYF.

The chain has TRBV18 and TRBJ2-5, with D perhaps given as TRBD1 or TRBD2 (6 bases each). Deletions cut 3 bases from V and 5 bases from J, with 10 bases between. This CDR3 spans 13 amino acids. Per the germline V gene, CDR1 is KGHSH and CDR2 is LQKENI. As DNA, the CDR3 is TGTGCCAGCTCACCGGGGGGCACGGAGACCCAGTACTTC. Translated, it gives CASSPGGTETQYF.

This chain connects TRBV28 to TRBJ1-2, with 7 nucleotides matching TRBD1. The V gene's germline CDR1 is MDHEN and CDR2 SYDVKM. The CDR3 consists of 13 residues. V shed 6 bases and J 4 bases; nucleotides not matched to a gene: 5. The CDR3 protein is CASRPQGPYGYTF. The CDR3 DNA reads TGTGCCAGCAGACCACAGGGGCCCTATGGCTACACCTTC.

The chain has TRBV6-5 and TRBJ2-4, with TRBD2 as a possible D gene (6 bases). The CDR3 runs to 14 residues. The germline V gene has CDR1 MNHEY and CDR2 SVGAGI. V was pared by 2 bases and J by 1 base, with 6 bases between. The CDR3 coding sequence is TGTGCCAGCAGTTACGGGGGGGCCAAAAACATTCAGTACTTC. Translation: CASSYGGAKNIQYF.